Presented here are 17 T cell receptor beta chains from one specimen sequenced in a study of identical twins. Each CDR3 protein gets one entry after TCRdb re-called the 5' RACE reads with MiXCR. Among around 490,000 distinct CDR3 sequences listed, roughly an eighth were seen once. These data were also reused for a study on yellow fever vaccine responses in identical twins.

Sequenced: CD4+ T cells sorted from blood. These receptor sequences come from a woman between 18 and 29 years old in good health.

The V gene is TRBV4-2, the J gene TRBJ1-6; D is possibly TRBD1 (5 bases). The CDR3 consists of 15 residues. Germline V gene lookup returns CDR1 LGHNA and CDR2 YNFKEQ. The ends were cut back, 4 bases at V and 5 bases at J, with 12 bases in the middle. In DNA, the CDR3 is TGTGCCAGCAGCCCCCGGGACCAGAATAATTCACCCCTCCACTTT. As protein: CASSPRDQNNSPLHF.

Points on this clonotype: One end of the junction varies from germline; a read error may be responsible. J is TRBJ2-3 and V is TRBV20-1; D call uncertain. CDR1 DFQATT and CDR2 SNEGSKA come from the germline V gene (reference sequence). This CDR3 region has 15 residues. The CDR3 here is CCASDPATSTDTQYF. The CDR3 region has the DNA TGCTGTGCTAGTGATCCAGCCACCTCCACAGATACGCAGTATTTT.

This clonotype was picked up many times. The J gene is TRBJ2-2, the V gene TRBV12-3 or TRBV12-4; no reliable D call. V was shortened by 8 bases and J by 4 bases, with 5 bases between the two germline ends. This CDR3 comprises 11 residues. This CDR3 is CASGVTGELFF. CDR3 DNA: TGTGCCAGCGGGGTCACCGGGGAGCTGTTTTTT.

This sequence joins TRBV4-1 and TRBJ2-7; D is uncertain. CDR1 MGHRA and CDR2 YSYEKL come from the germline V gene. V gave up 0 bases and J gave up 3 bases, with 12 bases separating them. The CDR3 covers 15 residues. The CDR3 loop reads CASSQDSGSYYEQYF. The CDR3 DNA is TGCGCCAGCAGCCAAGATTCCGGTTCATACTACGAGCAGTACTTC.

This rearrangement joins TRBV5-1 to TRBJ1-4; the match to TRBD1 covers 9 bases. Germline assignment: CDR1 SGHRS and CDR2 YFSETQ. V was pared by 0 bases and J by 6 bases, with 3 bases of the junction left unmatched. The length of the CDR3 is 15 residues. This CDR3 reads CASSLEGQGYEKLFF. DNA of the CDR3: TGCGCCAGCAGCTTGGAGGGACAGGGTTATGAAAAACTGTTTTTT.

This clonotype was seen more than once but under ten times. In DNA form, the CDR3 reads TGTGCCAGCAGTTACTCGAGAGGGGGAGGCGAGCAGTACTTC. It yields the protein CASSYSRGGGEQYF. V gene TRBV6-5 combines with J gene TRBJ2-7; D assignment may be TRBD1 or TRBD2 (6 bases each). CDR1 is MNHEY, CDR2 SVGAGI, per germline. The V and J ends lost 0 bases and 6 bases respectively, with 12 bases between them. CDR3 length: 14 residues.

J is TRBJ2-3 and V is TRBV6-1, with D unclear. This CDR3 region has 12 residues. V lost 4 bases, J lost 2 bases, and 4 bases lay in between. CDR1 and CDR2 (germline): MNHNS, SASEGT. The CDR3 region has the DNA TGTGCCAGCAGTGGACTCACAGATACGCAGTATTTT. Protein: CASSGLTDTQYF.

The rearrangement links TRBV7-8 to TRBJ1-1; tentative D call: TRBD1 (6 bases). Trimming stripped 3 bases from V and 11 bases from J, with 22 bases between. CDR3 length equals 15 residues. Germline-derived CDR1 and CDR2 are SGHVS and FQNEAQ. The chain's CDR3 is CASSLSTGTPGLAFF. In DNA, the CDR3 is TGTGCCAGCAGCTTGAGCACCGGGACACCGGGTTTGGCTTTCTTT.

This clonotype was seen once. CDR3 residues: CASSGLTVLSYNEQFF. In DNA form, the CDR3 reads TGCGCCAGCTCCGGTCTAACGGTCCTCTCCTACAATGAGCAGTTCTTC. The J gene is TRBJ2-1, the V gene TRBV5-1; no definite D call. The V gene's germline CDR1 is SGHRS and CDR2 YFSETQ. This CDR3 spans 16 amino acids. The V end was cut by 7 bases, the J end by 0 bases, with 17 bases between.

This clonotype has more than one count but fewer than ten. The V gene is TRBV28, the J gene TRBJ1-3; D remains ambiguous. This CDR3 is built from 13 residues. The V and J ends lost 8 bases and 1 base respectively, with 9 bases between them. Germline V CDR1 and CDR2: MDHEN, SYDVKM. In nucleotides, the CDR3 is TGTGCCAGCGCCGTCCTGTCTGGAAACACCATATATTTT. It is translated as CASAVLSGNTIYF.

This clonotype was seen a handful of times. V and J are TRBV20-1 and TRBJ2-7, with 9 bases matching TRBD1. Germline-derived CDR1 and CDR2 are DFQATT and SNEGSKA (reference sequence). The junction had 6 bases not matched to a gene; V was cut back by 6 bases and J by 3 bases. This CDR3 region has 13 residues. The CDR3 DNA sequence: TGCAGTGCCGTGGGACAGGGAAACTACGAGCAGTACTTC. Amino acid sequence: CSAVGQGNYEQYF.

This clonotype has more than one count but fewer than ten. V gene TRBV30 combines with J gene TRBJ1-2; D gene uncertain. From germline, CDR1 is GTSNPN and CDR2 SVGIG (reference sequence). The CDR3 is 13 amino acids. The germline V and J ends were trimmed by 3 bases and 1 base, with 9 bases remaining between them. CDR3 bases: TGTGCCTGGAGCGGGGTGCATAACTATGGCTACACCTTC. Translated: CAWSGVHNYGYTF.

V usage is TRBV5-6 and J usage is TRBJ2-3; 8 bases line up with TRBD1. The CDR3 spans 16 residues. The germline V gene encodes CDR1 SGHDT and CDR2 YYEEEE. J gave up 2 bases and V 4 bases, and 9 bases lay outside the gene matches. CDR3 nucleotide sequence: TGTGCCAGCAGCATAGCCGGGACAGGATTCACAGATACGCAGTATTTT. Protein product: CASSIAGTGFTDTQYF.

A few counts support this clonotype. The rearrangement joins TRBV20-1 to TRBJ1-1; D is unresolved. V lost 8 bases and J 8 bases, leaving 12 bases between the germline ends. CDR3 size: 10 residues. The germline gives CDR1 DFQATT, CDR2 SNEGSKA (reference sequence). The CDR3, as DNA: TGCAGTCCGAGAACATGGGAAGCTTTCTTT. Its translation: CSPRTWEAFF.

The chain is built from TRBV4-3 and TRBJ2-7; TRBD2 agrees at 7 bases. V dropped 0 bases and J dropped 2; count of bases not matched to a gene: 4. Germline CDR1 is LGHNA and CDR2 is YSLEER. This CDR3 is built from 15 residues. The CDR3 DNA reads TGCGCCAGCAGCCAAGACTCAAGCGGGGCCTACGAGCAGTACTTC. It is translated as CASSQDSSGAYEQYF.

There are a few counts of this clonotype. This sequence joins TRBV10-3 and TRBJ2-1; 13 bases line up with TRBD2. The CDR3 is 15 amino acids. Unmatched junction bases numbered 4, after V lost 6 bases and J lost 5 bases. The germline gives CDR1 ENHRY, CDR2 SYGVKD. In nucleotides, the CDR3 is TGTGCCATCAGGGCCGGGACTAGCGGGAACAATGAGCAGTTCTTC. Encoded protein: CAIRAGTSGNNEQFF.

This chain uses TRBV28 with TRBJ2-7, with D perhaps matching TRBD2 (5 bases). V shed 3 bases and J shed 3 bases, with 12 bases lying between them. The CDR3 spans 14 residues. Germline assignment: CDR1 MDHEN and CDR2 SYDVKM. The CDR3 sequence is CASSFRVGGYEQYF. DNA of the CDR3: TGTGCCAGCAGTTTTCGGGTAGGAGGCTACGAGCAGTACTTC.